This T cell receptor beta chain stems from a study of CD8 T cells in ankylosing spondylitis. Broader study findings: Significantly higher representation of disease-linked clones was reported for matched ankylosing spondylitis synovial fluid. A motif of eight highly homologous TCR beta variants was seen as apparently characteristic of ankylosing spondylitis blood.

Libraries of TCR beta came from quantitative 5'-RACE with molecular barcodes. MiXCR, run by TCRdb on the 5' RACE reads, gives a single entry per CDR3 protein. The table lists a few hundred thousand distinct CDR3 sequences, about 10% of them singletons. This clonotype showed up many times. Its specificity is not known. The germline gives CDR1 SGHRS, CDR2 YFSETQ. The CDR3 sequence is 13 residues long. Trimming left V 0 bases short and J 5 bases short, with 6 bases between. Specimen: blood, either unsorted or a sorted T cell fraction (not recorded which). The V gene is TRBV5-1, the J gene TRBJ1-5; D remains unclear. The sequence was obtained from a male donor with ankylosing spondylitis or in good health (not recorded which). Here the CDR3 DNA reads TGCGCCAGCAGCTTGGGCAGCGATCAGCCCCAGCATTTT. Translating gives CASSLGSDQPQHF.